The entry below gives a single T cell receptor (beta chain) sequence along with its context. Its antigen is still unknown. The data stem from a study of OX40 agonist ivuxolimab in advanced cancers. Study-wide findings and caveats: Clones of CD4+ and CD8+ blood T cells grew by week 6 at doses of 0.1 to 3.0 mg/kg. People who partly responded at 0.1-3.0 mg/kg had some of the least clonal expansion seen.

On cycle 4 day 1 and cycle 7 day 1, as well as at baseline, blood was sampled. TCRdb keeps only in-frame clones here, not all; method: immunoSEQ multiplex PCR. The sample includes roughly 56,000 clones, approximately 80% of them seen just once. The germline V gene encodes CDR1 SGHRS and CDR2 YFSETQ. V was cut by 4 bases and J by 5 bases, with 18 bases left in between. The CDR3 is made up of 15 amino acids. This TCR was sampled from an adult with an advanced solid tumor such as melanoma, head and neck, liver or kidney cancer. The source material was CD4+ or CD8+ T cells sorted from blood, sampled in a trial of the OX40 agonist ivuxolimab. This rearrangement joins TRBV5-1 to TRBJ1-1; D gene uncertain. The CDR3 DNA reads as TGCGCCAGCAGCCCCTTGTTGTGGGTCGGAACTGAAGCTTTCTTT. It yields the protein CASSPLLWVGTEAFF. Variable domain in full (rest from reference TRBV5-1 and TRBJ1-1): KAGVTQTPRYLIKTRGQQVTLSCSPISGHRSVSWYQQTPGQGLQFLFEYFSETQRNKGNFPGRFSGRQFSNSRSEMNVSTLELGDSALYLCASSPLLWVGTEAFFGQGTRLTVV.